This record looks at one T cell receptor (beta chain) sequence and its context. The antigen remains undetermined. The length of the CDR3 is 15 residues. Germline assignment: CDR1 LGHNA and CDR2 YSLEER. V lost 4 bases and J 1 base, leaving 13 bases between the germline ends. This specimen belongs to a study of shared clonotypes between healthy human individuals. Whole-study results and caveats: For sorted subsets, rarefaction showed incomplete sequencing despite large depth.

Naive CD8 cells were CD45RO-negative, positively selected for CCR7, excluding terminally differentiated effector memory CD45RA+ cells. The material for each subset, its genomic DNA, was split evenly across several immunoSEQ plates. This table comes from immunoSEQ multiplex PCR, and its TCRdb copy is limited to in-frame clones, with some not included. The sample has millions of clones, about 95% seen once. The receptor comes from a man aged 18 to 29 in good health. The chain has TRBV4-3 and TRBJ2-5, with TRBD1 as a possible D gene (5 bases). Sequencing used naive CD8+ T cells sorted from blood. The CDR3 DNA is TGCGCCAGCAGCCGCCTAACAGGAGTCCAAGAGACCCAGTACTTC. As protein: CASSRLTGVQETQYF.